Following are 22 T cell receptor beta chains from one sample sequenced in a study of shared clonotypes between healthy human individuals. Some clones are missing from TCRdb's copy, which holds only in-frame ones; the method was immunoSEQ multiplex PCR. The table has about half a million clones, approximately 78% seen once. Sequenced: PBMCs. Receptors originate from a middle-aged woman in good health. Some clones in this sample may be carry-over from other donors' samples.

The J gene is TRBJ1-1, the V gene TRBV27; TRBD1 agrees at 10 bases. This CDR3 is 14 amino acids long. V gave up 5 bases and J gave up 7 bases; unmatched junction bases: 7. CDR1 is MNHEY, CDR2 SMNVEV, per germline (reference sequence). This CDR3 reads CASSQTGGIGEAFF. CDR3 DNA sequence: TGTGCCAGCAGTCAGACAGGGGGCATTGGTGAAGCTTTCTTT.

This sequence joins TRBV4-1 and TRBJ2-1; no reliable D call. Germline V lookup: CDR1 MGHRA, CDR2 YSYEKL. The CDR3 is made up of 12 amino acids. Trimming left V 4 bases short and J 8 bases short, with 9 bases between. For the CDR3, the DNA is TGCGCCAGCAGCCCACTCAACGATGAGCAGTTCTTC. Translated, it gives CASSPLNDEQFF.

This chain connects TRBV9 to TRBJ2-2; 14 bases align to TRBD2. This CDR3 has 19 residues. The germline CDR1 and CDR2 sequences are SGDLS and YYNGEE. V was clipped by 4 bases and J by 4 bases; unmatched bases: 12. As DNA, the CDR3 is TGTGCCAGCAGCACGGGGGGACTAGCGGGAGTTTGGGGCACCGGGGAGCTGTTTTTT. Its protein product is CASSTGGLAGVWGTGELFF.

The chain joins TRBV5-1 to TRBJ1-1; TRBD1 is a possible D gene (5 bases). Deletions cut 4 bases from V and 3 bases from J, with 16 bases between. Germline CDR1 and CDR2: SGHRS and YFSETQ. The CDR3 is made up of 15 amino acids. CDR3 coding DNA: TGCGCCAGCAGCAAGACAGAGATGAGGGACACTGAAGCTTTCTTT. This translates into CASSKTEMRDTEAFF. Drawing the rest from reference TRBV5-1 and TRBJ1-1, the complete variable domain is KAGVTQTPRYLIKTRGQQVTLSCSPISGHRSVSWYQQTPGQGLQFLFEYFSETQRNKGNFPGRFSGRQFSNSRSEMNVSTLELGDSALYLCASSKTEMRDTEAFFGQGTRLTVV.

J is TRBJ1-3 and V is TRBV19; D perhaps matches TRBD1 (5 bases). This CDR3 comprises 15 residues. Germline CDR1 is LNHDA and CDR2 is SQIVND (reference sequence). The germline V and J ends were trimmed by 6 bases and 2 bases, with 14 bases remaining between them. CDR3 sequence: CASREGIQPGNTIYF. The CDR3 nucleotides read TGTGCCAGTAGGGAGGGGATTCAACCTGGAAACACCATATATTTT.

This clone occurred many times. The rearrangement joins TRBV4-2 to TRBJ1-1; 7 positions match TRBD1. This CDR3 region has 16 residues. Germline-derived CDR1 and CDR2 are LGHNA and YNFKEQ. The J segment lost 0 bases and the V segment lost 1 base, leaving 5 bases of the junction unmatched. CDR3 in DNA: TGTGCCAGCAGCCAAGCGTCTGACAGGGTGAACACTGAAGCTTTCTTT. This translates into CASSQASDRVNTEAFF.

Notes on this clone: A far bigger clonotype differs at one base, so this is likely a read error. Additional DNA sequences in this sample encode the identical CDR3. J is TRBJ2-7 and V is TRBV4-3; 7 positions match TRBD2. Losses at the gene ends were 1 base for V and 4 bases for J; bases not matched to a gene: 13. Per germline, CDR1 LGHNA and CDR2 YSLEER. There are 17 residues in the CDR3. The CDR3: CASSQGAGSGVRYEQYF. Written as DNA, the CDR3 is TGCGCCAGCAGCCAAGGAGCGGGCAGCGGGGTCCGTTACGAGCAGTACTTC.

This sequence joins TRBV9 and TRBJ2-7, with 10 nucleotides matching TRBD1. V lost 0 bases to trimming and J lost 8 bases; unmatched junction nucleotides: 5. The CDR3 is made up of 14 amino acids. The germline V gene encodes CDR1 SGDLS and CDR2 YYNGEE. This CDR3 is CASSVGDRGPQQYF. DNA for the CDR3: TGTGCCAGCAGCGTAGGGGACAGGGGACCTCAGCAGTACTTC.

This chain uses TRBV29-1 with TRBJ2-7; maybe TRBD1 (5 bases). V was trimmed by 3 bases and J by 3 bases, leaving 15 bases between them. This CDR3 spans 14 amino acids. Germline CDR1 and CDR2: SQVTM and ANQGSEA. The CDR3 loop reads CSVDTGQGFYEQYF. For the CDR3, the DNA is TGCAGCGTTGACACGGGTCAGGGATTCTACGAGCAGTACTTC.

The chain employs TRBV28 and TRBJ1-6; D is unclear. The CDR3 length is 14 residues. Germline loops: CDR1 MDHEN, CDR2 SYDVKM. Deletions cut 2 bases from V and 7 bases from J, with 9 bases between. The CDR3 loop is CASSLVRENSPLHF. The DNA for the CDR3 is TGTGCCAGCAGTTTAGTGAGGGAAAATTCACCCCTCCACTTT.

This chain links TRBV11-2 with TRBJ2-5; unclear D gene. The CDR3 loop spans 11 amino acids. Germline CDR1 SGHAT, CDR2 FQNNGV. The ends were cut back, 3 bases at V and 7 bases at J, with 6 bases in the middle. The CDR3 is CASSFLTTQYF. In DNA form, the CDR3 reads TGTGCCAGCAGCTTCCTGACGACCCAGTACTTC.

V gene TRBV18 combines with J gene TRBJ2-5, with 12 bases aligning to TRBD2. This CDR3 is 15 amino acids long. Trimming removed 0 bases from V and 7 bases from J; junction bases left unmatched: 3. Germline-derived CDR1 and CDR2 are KGHSH and LQKENI. The DNA of the CDR3 is TGTGCCAGCTCACCACCGGGACTAGCGGGTGGGACCCAGTACTTC. Protein product: CASSPPGLAGGTQYF.

The gene calls are TRBV27 and TRBJ2-1; D not certain. The V end lost 6 bases, the J end lost 2 bases, and 14 bases lay between the germline ends. Germline assignment: CDR1 MNHEY and CDR2 SMNVEV (reference sequence). The CDR3 spans 15 residues. The CDR3 nucleotides read TGTGCCAGCAGAGACTCAGAGTTAGCCTACAATGAGCAGTTCTTC. Encoded protein: CASRDSELAYNEQFF.

This chain uses TRBV18 with TRBJ2-5; tentative D call: TRBD2 (6 bases). This CDR3 is 15 amino acids long. Germline CDR1 KGHSH, CDR2 LQKENI. V dropped 0 bases and J dropped 1 base, with 9 bases sitting between them. DNA of the CDR3: TGTGCCAGCTCACCACCGGGAGGCCGCCAAGAGACCCAGTACTTC. This gives the protein CASSPPGGRQETQYF.

The chain combines TRBV2 with TRBJ1-5, with D possibly being TRBD1 (5 bases). V was cut by 10 bases and J by 2 bases, with 12 bases left in between. The CDR3 consists of 13 residues. CDR1 and CDR2 from the germline V gene are SNHLY and FYNNEI. The CDR3 DNA reads as TGTGCCACCGACGACAGCGGCAATCAGCCCCAGCATTTT. Amino acids: CATDDSGNQPQHF.

The chain uses TRBV18 and TRBJ2-7; D ambiguous. The CDR3 runs 12 residues. Trimming removed 5 bases from V and 0 bases from J, with 5 bases in between. CDR1 is KGHSH and CDR2 is LQKENI in the germline V gene. The CDR3 loop reads CASSSSSYEQYF. The CDR3 coding sequence is TGTGCCAGCTCATCCTCCTCCTACGAGCAGTACTTC.

The chain is built from TRBV6-6 and TRBJ2-1, with a possible D match to TRBD1 (5 bases). The length of the CDR3 is 14 residues. Germline CDR1 MNHNY, CDR2 SVGAGI (reference sequence). With 4 bases removed from V and 8 bases from J, the gap between germline ends came to 15 bases. The CDR3 sequence: CASSFWGKEHEQFF. The CDR3 DNA sequence: TGTGCCAGCAGTTTCTGGGGCAAGGAGCATGAGCAGTTCTTC.

The sample holds one count of this clone. The rearrangement uses TRBV7-9 and TRBJ1-1; D might be TRBD1 (5 bases). This CDR3 spans 19 amino acids. Trimming removed 0 bases at V and 0 bases at J, with 20 bases between. Germline CDR1 and CDR2: SEHNR and FQNEAQ (reference sequence). CDR3 in amino acids: CASSLAGVQIWSVNTEAFF. CDR3 bases: TGTGCCAGCAGCTTAGCGGGGGTACAGATTTGGTCGGTGAACACTGAAGCTTTCTTT.

This chain connects TRBV29-1 to TRBJ2-1, with 9 nucleotides matching TRBD1. V trimming: 6 bases; J trimming: 6 bases; junction bases outside the gene matches: 12. The length of the CDR3 is 15 residues. Germline values: CDR1 SQVTM, CDR2 ANQGSEA. The CDR3 region is CSVVGGNRGLNEQFF. CDR3 DNA: TGCAGCGTAGTCGGCGGTAACAGGGGGCTCAATGAGCAGTTCTTC.

CDR3 in DNA: TGTGCCAGCAGTGTAGTGTGGGGACTAGCTTTTTACGAGCAGTACTTC. Residues: CASSVVWGLAFYEQYF. The chain is built from TRBV6-1 and TRBJ2-7; 9 bases fit TRBD2. This CDR3 is 16 amino acids long. J was trimmed by 4 bases and V by 4 bases; bases with no gene match: 11. CDR1 MNHNS and CDR2 SASEGT come from the germline V gene.

This rearrangement joins TRBV6-6 to TRBJ2-7, with TRBD1 matching 8 bases. This CDR3 region has 14 residues. After removal of 0 bases from V and 3 bases from J, the junction contained 1 base not matched to a gene. Looked up from germline, CDR1 is MNHNY and CDR2 is SVGAGI (reference sequence). The CDR3 DNA follows: TGTGCCAGCAGTTACTCCAGGGGGCTCTACGAGCAGTACTTC. Its protein is CASSYSRGLYEQYF.

In this sample, this clone turned up many times. The V gene is TRBV7-2, the J gene TRBJ2-3; 8 nucleotides align to TRBD2. V lost 0 bases to trimming and J lost 2 bases; unmatched junction nucleotides: 1. CDR1 and CDR2 (germline): SGHTA, FQGNSA. This CDR3 has 15 residues. The DNA of the CDR3 is TGTGCCAGCAGCTTAGCAGCGGGAGTCACAGATACGCAGTATTTT. It translates to CASSLAAGVTDTQYF.